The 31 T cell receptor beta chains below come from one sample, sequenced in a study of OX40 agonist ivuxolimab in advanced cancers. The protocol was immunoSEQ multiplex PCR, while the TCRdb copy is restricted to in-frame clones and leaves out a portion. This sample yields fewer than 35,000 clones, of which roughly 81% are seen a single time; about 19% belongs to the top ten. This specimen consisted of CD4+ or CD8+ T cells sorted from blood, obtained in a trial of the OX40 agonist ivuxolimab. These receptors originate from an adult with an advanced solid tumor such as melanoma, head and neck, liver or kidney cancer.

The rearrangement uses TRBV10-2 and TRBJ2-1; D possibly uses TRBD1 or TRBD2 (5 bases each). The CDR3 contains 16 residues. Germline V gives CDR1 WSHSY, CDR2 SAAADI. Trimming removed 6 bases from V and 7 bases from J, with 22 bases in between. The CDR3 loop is CASRAPGDPSLNEQFF. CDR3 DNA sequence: TGCGCCAGCAGGGCGCCCGGGGACCCAAGTTTAAATGAGCAGTTCTTC.

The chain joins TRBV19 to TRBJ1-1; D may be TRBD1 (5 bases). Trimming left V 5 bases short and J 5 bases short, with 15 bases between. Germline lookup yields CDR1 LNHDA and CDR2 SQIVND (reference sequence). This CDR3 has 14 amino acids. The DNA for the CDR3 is TGTGCCAGTAGTCCCTCGAGCGGGGGTACTGAAGCTTTCTTT. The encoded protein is CASSPSSGGTEAFF.

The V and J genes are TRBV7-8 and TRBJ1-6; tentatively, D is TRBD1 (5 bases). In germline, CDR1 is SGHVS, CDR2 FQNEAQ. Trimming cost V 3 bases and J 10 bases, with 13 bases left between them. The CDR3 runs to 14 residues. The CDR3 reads CASSFEGVVSPLHF. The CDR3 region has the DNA TGTGCCAGCAGCTTTGAAGGGGTTGTCTCACCCCTCCACTTT.

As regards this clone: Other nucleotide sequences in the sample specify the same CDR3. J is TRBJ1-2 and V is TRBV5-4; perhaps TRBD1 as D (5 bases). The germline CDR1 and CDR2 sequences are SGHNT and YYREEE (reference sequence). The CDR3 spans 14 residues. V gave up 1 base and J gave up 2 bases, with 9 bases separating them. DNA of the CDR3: TGTGCCAGCAGCTTGACAGGAGCCAACTATGGCTACACCTTC. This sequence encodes CASSLTGANYGYTF.

The CDR3, as DNA: TGTGCCAGCAGCACATCCGGGACAGGGTCCAACGAGCAGTACTTC. It translates to CASSTSGTGSNEQYF. This chain links TRBV9 with TRBJ2-7, with 9 bases fitting TRBD1. V lost 4 bases, J lost 5 bases, and 10 bases stayed unmatched. Germline lookup yields CDR1 SGDLS and CDR2 YYNGEE. The length of the CDR3 is 15 residues.

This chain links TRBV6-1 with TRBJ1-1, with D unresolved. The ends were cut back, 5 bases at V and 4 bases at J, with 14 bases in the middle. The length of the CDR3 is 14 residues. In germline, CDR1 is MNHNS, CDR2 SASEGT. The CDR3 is CASSLQRVGTEAFF. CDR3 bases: TGTGCCAGCAGTCTACAGAGGGTGGGCACTGAAGCTTTCTTT.

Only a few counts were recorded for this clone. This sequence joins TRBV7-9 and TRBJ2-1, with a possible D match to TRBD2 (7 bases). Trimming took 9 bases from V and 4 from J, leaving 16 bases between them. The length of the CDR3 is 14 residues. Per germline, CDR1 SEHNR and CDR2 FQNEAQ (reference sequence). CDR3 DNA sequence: TGTGCCAGTGGTCTCGGGGGGCTATACAATGAGCAGTTCTTC. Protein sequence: CASGLGGLYNEQFF.

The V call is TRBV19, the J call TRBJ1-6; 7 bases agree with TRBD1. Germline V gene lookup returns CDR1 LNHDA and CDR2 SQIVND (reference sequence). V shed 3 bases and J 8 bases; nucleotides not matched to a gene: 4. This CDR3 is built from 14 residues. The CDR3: CASSIEGADSPLHF. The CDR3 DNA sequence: TGTGCCAGTAGTATTGAGGGGGCCGATTCACCCCTCCACTTT.

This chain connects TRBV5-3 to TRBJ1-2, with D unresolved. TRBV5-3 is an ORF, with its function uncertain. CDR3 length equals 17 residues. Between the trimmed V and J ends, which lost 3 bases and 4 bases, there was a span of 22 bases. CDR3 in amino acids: CARSSAKSPAPIYGYTF. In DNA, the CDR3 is TGTGCCAGAAGCTCGGCCAAATCCCCAGCCCCCATCTATGGCTACACCTTC.

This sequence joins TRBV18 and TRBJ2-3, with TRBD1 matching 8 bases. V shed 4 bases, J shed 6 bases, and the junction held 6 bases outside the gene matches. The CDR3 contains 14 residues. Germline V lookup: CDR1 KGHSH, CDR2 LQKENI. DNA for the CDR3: TGTGCCAGCTCACAGGACAGGGTTTGGGATACGCAGTATTTT. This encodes CASSQDRVWDTQYF.

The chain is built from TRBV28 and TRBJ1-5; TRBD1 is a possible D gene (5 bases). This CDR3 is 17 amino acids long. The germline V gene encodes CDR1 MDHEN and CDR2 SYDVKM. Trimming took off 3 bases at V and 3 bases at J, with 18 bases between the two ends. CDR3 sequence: CASSLPTSDSLNQPQHF. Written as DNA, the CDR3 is TGTGCCAGCAGTTTGCCCACTTCCGACAGTCTCAATCAGCCCCAGCATTTT.

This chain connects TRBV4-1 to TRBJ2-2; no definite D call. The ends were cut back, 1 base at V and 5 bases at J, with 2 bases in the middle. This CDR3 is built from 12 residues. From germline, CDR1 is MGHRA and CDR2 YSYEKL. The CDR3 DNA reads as TGCGCCAGCAGCCAAGTAACCGGGGAGCTGTTTTTT. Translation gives CASSQVTGELFF.

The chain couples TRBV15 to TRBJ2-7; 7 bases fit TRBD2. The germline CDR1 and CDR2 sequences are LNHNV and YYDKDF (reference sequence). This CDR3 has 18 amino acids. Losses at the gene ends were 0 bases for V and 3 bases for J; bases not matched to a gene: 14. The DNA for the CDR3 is TGTGCCACCAGCAGAGAGGGAGGTAGCGGGTCCTCGTACTACGAGCAGTACTTC. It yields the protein CATSREGGSGSSYYEQYF. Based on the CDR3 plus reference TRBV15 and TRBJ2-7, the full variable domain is DAMVIQNPRYQVTQFGKPVTLSCSQTLNHNVMYWYQQKSSQAPKLLFHYYDKDFNNEADTPDNFQSRRPNTSFCFLDIRSPGLGDTAMYLCATSREGGSGSSYYEQYFGPGTRLTVT.

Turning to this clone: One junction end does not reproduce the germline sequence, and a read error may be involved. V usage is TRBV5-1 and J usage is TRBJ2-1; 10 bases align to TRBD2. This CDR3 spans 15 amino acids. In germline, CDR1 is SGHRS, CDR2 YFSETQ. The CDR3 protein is CASRLELAGFNEQFF. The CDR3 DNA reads TGCGCCAGCAGGTTGGAACTAGCGGGATTCAATGAGCAGTTCTTC.

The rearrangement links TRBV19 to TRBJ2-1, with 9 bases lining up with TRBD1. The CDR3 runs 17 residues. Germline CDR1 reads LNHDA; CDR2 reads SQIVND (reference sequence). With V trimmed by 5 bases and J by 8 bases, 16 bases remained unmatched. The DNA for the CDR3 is TGTGCCAGTAGTCGCCCCCCGGGACAGGGATTTGATTATGAGCAGTTCTTC. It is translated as CASSRPPGQGFDYEQFF.

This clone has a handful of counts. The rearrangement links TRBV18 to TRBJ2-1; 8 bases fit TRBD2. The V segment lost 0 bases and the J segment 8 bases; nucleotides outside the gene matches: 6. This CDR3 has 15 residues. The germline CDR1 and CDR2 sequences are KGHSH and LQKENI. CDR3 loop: CASSPPGGGLDEQFF. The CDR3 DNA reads TGTGCCAGCTCACCACCCGGGGGGGGCTTGGATGAGCAGTTCTTC. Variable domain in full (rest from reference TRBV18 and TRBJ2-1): NAGVMQNPRHLVRRRGQEARLRCSPMKGHSHVYWYRQLPEEGLKFMVYLQKENIIDESGMPKERFSAEFPKEGPSILRIQQVVRGDSAAYFCASSPPGGGLDEQFFGPGTRLTVL.

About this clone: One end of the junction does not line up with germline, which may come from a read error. CDR3 DNA sequence: TGTGCCAACAGCCAACCTGGTTTCACGACCGGGGAGCTGTTTTTT. This codes for CANSQPGFTTGELFF. This chain uses TRBV4-2 with TRBJ2-2; D remains ambiguous. CDR1 LGHNA and CDR2 YNFKEQ come from the germline V gene. The CDR3 has 15 amino acids.

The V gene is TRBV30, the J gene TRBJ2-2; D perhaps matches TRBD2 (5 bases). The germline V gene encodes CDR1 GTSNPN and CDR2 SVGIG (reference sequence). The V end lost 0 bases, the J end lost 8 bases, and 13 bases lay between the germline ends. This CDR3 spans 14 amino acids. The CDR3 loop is CAWSVVGVRGELFF. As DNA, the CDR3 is TGTGCCTGGAGTGTAGTCGGGGTTCGAGGGGAGCTGTTTTTT.

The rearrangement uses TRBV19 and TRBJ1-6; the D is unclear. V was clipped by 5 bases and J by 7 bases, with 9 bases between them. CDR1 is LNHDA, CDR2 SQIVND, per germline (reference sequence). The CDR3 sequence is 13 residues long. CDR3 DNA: TGTGCCAGTAGTGGGAAAGAGAATTCACCCCTCCACTTT. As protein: CASSGKENSPLHF. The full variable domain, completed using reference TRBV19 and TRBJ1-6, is DGGITQSPKYLFRKEGQNVTLSCEQNLNHDAMYWYRQDPGQGLRLIYYSQIVNDFQKGDIAEGYSVSREKKESFPLTVTSAQKNPTAFYLCASSGKENSPLHFGNGTRLTVT.

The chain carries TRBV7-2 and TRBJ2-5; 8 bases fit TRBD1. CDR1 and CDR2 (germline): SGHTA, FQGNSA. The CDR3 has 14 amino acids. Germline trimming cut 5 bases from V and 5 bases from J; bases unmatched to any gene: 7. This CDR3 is CASSDRQGTETQYF. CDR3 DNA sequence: TGTGCCAGCAGCGACAGACAGGGGACGGAGACCCAGTACTTC.

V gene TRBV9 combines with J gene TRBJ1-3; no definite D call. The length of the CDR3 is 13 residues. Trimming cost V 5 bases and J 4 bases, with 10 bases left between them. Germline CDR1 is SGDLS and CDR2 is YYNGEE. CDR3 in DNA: TGTGCCAGCAGGGAGGTTGGGGGAAACACCATATATTTT. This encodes CASREVGGNTIYF.

The CDR3 nucleotides are TGCGCCAGCAGCTTCGCAGGGGATGGCTACACCTTC. Amino acids: CASSFAGDGYTF. The chain links TRBV5-1 to TRBJ1-2; D is perhaps TRBD1 (6 bases). Germline CDR1 is SGHRS and CDR2 is YFSETQ. The V and J ends lost 2 bases and 6 bases respectively, with 8 bases between them. The CDR3 totals 12 residues.

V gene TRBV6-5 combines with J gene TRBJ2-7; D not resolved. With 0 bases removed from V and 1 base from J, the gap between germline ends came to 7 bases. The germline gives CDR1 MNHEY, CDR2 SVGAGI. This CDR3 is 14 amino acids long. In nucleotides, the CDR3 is TGTGCCAGCAGTTACTCCACGCCTTCCTACGAGCAGTACTTC. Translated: CASSYSTPSYEQYF.

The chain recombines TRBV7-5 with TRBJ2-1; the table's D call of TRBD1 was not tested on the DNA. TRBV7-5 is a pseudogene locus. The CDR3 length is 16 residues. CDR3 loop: CVRSLDPGGYLDEQFF. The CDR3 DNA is TGTGTCAGAAGCTTAGATCCAGGGGGATATCTAGATGAGCAGTTCTTC.

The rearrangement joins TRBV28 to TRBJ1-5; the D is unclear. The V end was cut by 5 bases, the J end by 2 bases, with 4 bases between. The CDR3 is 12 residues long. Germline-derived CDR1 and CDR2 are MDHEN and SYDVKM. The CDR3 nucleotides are TGTGCCAGCAGTATAGGCAATCAGCCCCAGCATTTT. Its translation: CASSIGNQPQHF.

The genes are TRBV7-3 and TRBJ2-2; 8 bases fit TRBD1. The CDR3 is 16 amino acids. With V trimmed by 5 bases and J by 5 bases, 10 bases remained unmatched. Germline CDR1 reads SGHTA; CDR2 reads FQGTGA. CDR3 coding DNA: TGTGCCAGCAGCCCCTCAGGGGGCGCGAGGACCGGGGAGCTGTTTTTT. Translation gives CASSPSGGARTGELFF.

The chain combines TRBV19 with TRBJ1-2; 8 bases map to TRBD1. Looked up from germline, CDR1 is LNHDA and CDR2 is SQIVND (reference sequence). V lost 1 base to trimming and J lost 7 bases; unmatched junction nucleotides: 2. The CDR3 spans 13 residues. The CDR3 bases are TGTGCCAGTAGTATAGCACAGGGGGTTGGCTACACCTTC. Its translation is CASSIAQGVGYTF.

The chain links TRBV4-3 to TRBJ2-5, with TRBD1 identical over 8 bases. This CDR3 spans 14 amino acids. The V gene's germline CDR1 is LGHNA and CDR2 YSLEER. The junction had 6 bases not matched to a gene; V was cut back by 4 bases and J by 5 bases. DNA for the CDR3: TGCGCCAGCAGCCCGGACAGGGAGGTTGAGACCCAGTACTTC. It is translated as CASSPDREVETQYF.

CDR3: CASSLGRQGPYEQYF. DNA of the CDR3: TGTGCCAGCAGCCTAGGAAGACAGGGCCCGTACGAGCAGTACTTC. The V call is TRBV27, the J call TRBJ2-5; 7 bases are a match to TRBD1. The end of the DNA aligns better with TRBJ2-7, so the J call may be wrong. The germline V gene has CDR1 MNHEY and CDR2 SMNVEV (reference sequence). The CDR3 contains 15 residues.

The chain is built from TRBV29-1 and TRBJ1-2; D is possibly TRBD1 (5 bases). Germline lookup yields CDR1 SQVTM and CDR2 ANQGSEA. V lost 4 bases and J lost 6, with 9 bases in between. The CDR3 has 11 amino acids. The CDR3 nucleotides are TGCAGCGTTGGAGGGGATGATGGCTACACCTTC. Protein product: CSVGGDDGYTF.

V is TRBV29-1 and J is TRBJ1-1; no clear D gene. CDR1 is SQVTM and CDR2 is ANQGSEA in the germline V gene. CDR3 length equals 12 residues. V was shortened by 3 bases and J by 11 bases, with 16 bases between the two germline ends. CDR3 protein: CSVDSGRKAAFF. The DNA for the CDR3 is TGCAGCGTTGACTCCGGCCGGAAAGCGGCTTTCTTT.